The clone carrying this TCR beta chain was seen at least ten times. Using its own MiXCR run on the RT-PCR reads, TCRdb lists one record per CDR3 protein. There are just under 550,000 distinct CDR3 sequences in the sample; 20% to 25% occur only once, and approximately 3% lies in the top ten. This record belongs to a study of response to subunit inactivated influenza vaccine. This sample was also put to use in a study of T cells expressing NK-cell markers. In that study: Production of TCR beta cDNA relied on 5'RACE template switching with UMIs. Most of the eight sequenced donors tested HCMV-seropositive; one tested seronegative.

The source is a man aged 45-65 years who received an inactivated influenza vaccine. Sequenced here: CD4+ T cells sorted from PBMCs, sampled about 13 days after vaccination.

The CDR3 loop is CASSLNWASGSTYTQYF. The DNA of the CDR3 is TGCGCCAGCAGTCTCAATTGGGCTAGCGGGAGTACGTATACGCAGTATTTT. J is TRBJ2-3 and V is TRBV5-1; 10 positions agree with TRBD2. The germline V gene has CDR1 SGHRS and CDR2 YFSETQ. This CDR3 has 17 residues. V gave up 5 bases and J gave up 7 bases; unmatched junction bases: 16.